A selection of T cell receptor beta chains follows, all from one sample in a study of blood T cells in healthy people across ages. TCRdb redid the calling of the 5' RACE reads with MiXCR, one entry per CDR3 protein. This sample has about 570,000 distinct CDR3 sequences, with roughly 28% found just once. The sequenced sample was blood. All receptors derive from a woman aged 70 to 79 in good health. Each CDR3 is given with its conserved first and last residue. Each record gives: V gene, D gene, clone size, J gene, CDR3 protein, CDR3 DNA. The D gene is left open where the match is weak. Expanded clones are given a class, and other clones once, few, many or no size at all.

TRBV7-9	.	.	TRBJ2-5	CASSLVRAETQYF	TGTGCCAGCAGCCTCGTGAGGGCAGAGACCCAGTACTTC
TRBV4-3	TRBD1	few	TRBJ1-4	CASSRTGTAQEKLFF	TGCGCCAGCAGCCGAACCGGGACAGCACAAGAAAAACTGTTTTTT
TRBV6-1	.	few	TRBJ1-4	CASSERGQLGLFF	TGTGCCAGCAGTGAACGGGGACAATTGGGACTGTTTTTT
TRBV7-9	.	few	TRBJ1-2	CASSLADRARGYTF	TGTGCCAGCAGCTTAGCAGATAGGGCACGGGGCTACACCTTC
TRBV7-2	.	few	TRBJ2-7	CASSFQGRSSYEQYF	TGTGCCAGCAGCTTTCAGGGTAGAAGCTCCTACGAGCAGTACTTC
TRBV7-2	.	few	TRBJ2-3	CASSTKWRDTQYF	TGTGCCAGCAGCACGAAATGGAGAGATACGCAGTATTTT
TRBV20-1	.	.	TRBJ2-3	CSARARSDTQYF	TGCAGTGCTAGAGCCAGGTCAGATACGCAGTATTTT
TRBV27	TRBD2	.	TRBJ2-7	CASSRLAGDNSYEQYF	TGTGCCAGCAGTAGGCTAGCGGGGGACAACTCCTACGAGCAGTACTTC
TRBV11-2	.	once	TRBJ2-3	CASSLGHEQGRAQYF	TGTGCCAGCAGCTTAGGGCATGAACAGGGACGGGCGCAGTATTTT
TRBV9	.	.	TRBJ2-1	CASSVSGSEQFF	TGTGCCAGCAGCGTATCGGGTAGCGAGCAGTTCTTC
TRBV7-2	TRBD1	.	TRBJ1-5	CASSSIGTGVSGNQPQHF	TGTGCCAGCAGCTCAATTGGCACAGGGGTTAGTGGCAATCAGCCCCAGCATTTT
TRBV29-1	.	.	TRBJ1-2	CSVEGNRGTGPTF	TGCAGCGTTGAGGGTAATAGGGGAACAGGGCCAACCTTC
TRBV20-1	TRBD1	few	TRBJ1-2	CSALGTGDGYTF	TGCAGTGCGTTGGGGACAGGGGATGGCTACACCTTC
TRBV7-2	TRBD2	once	TRBJ2-1	CASSRAGNRNEQFF	TGTGCCAGCAGCCGAGCGGGAAACCGCAATGAGCAGTTCTTC
TRBV9	.	few	TRBJ2-1	CASSLALTGYAQQFF	TGTGCCAGCAGCTTAGCCCTGACAGGTTATGCCCAGCAGTTCTTC
TRBV7-2	.	.	TRBJ2-3	CASSLVARDTQYF	TGTGCCAGCAGCTTAGTGGCGAGAGATACGCAGTATTTT
TRBV5-1	.	few	TRBJ2-5	CASSHGTTLTIQETQYF	TGCGCCAGCAGCCACGGCACAACCCTAACTATCCAAGAGACCCAGTACTTC
TRBV30	TRBD2	few	TRBJ2-7	CAWSDTSGRYEQYF	TGTGCCTGGAGTGATACTAGCGGACGCTACGAGCAGTACTTC
TRBV5-1	TRBD2	.	TRBJ2-1	CTSSGGGTSGNYNEQFF	TGCACCAGCAGCGGGGGGGGGACTAGCGGAAACTACAATGAGCAGTTCTTC
TRBV4-1	TRBD1	.	TRBJ2-4	CASRPTGVENIQYF	TGCGCCAGCAGACCTACAGGGGTGGAAAACATTCAGTACTTC
TRBV5-1	.	many	TRBJ2-6	CASSFTGANVLTF	TGCGCCAGCAGCTTTACTGGGGCCAACGTCCTGACTTTC
TRBV14	.	.	TRBJ2-5	CASSQVSWETQYF	TGTGCCAGCAGCCAAGTTTCTTGGGAGACCCAGTACTTC
TRBV5-1	.	few	TRBJ2-7	CASSLNSSPSYEQYF	TGCGCCAGCAGCTTGAACAGTTCCCCCTCCTACGAGCAGTACTTC
TRBV13	TRBD2	.	TRBJ2-3	CASSSSLAGNTDTQYF	TGTGCCAGCAGCTCCTCTTTAGCGGGTAACACAGATACGCAGTATTTT
TRBV3-1	.	few	TRBJ1-1	CASSPSSILMNTEAFF	TGTGCCAGCAGCCCCAGCTCGATACTCATGAACACTGAAGCTTTCTTT
TRBV7-9	.	few	TRBJ2-2	CASSLGHPNTGELFF	TGTGCCAGCAGCTTAGGACACCCGAACACCGGGGAGCTGTTTTTT
TRBV6-5	.	few	TRBJ2-5	CASSYDQVGRETQYF	TGTGCCAGCAGTTACGATCAGGTGGGGAGGGAGACCCAGTACTTC
TRBV4-3	TRBD2	.	TRBJ2-1	CASSQGGTSGKNEQFF	TGCGCCAGCAGCCAAGGAGGGACTAGCGGGAAAAATGAGCAGTTCTTC
TRBV20-1	.	.	TRBJ2-4	CSASKGNIQYF	TGCAGTGCTAGTAAGGGGAACATTCAGTACTTC
TRBV20-1	.	.	TRBJ1-5	CSAYGQNQPQHF	TGCAGTGCCTACGGACAGAATCAGCCCCAGCATTTT